The entry that follows covers one T cell receptor (beta chain) sequence. Antigen specificity is unknown. An overnight rest at 37°C with about 200 IU/ml IL-2 preceded regulatory T cell sorting from thawed PBMCs. The record originates from a study of Tregs in tolerant kidney transplant recipients. Findings and caveats of the study: This study did not directly address biological reproducibility.

The protocol was immunoSEQ multiplex PCR, while the TCRdb copy is restricted to in-frame clones and leaves out a portion. This sample has roughly 64,000 clones, with roughly 98% found just once. V was pared by 0 bases and J by 4 bases, with 15 bases between. Looked up from germline, CDR1 is LGHNA and CDR2 is YNFKEQ. The CDR3 loop spans 16 amino acids. This TCR was recovered from a human donor who received a combined kidney and bone marrow transplant. V is TRBV4-2 and J is TRBJ1-2; D might be TRBD1 (6 bases). The sample in question was Tregs from blood, obtained before the transplant. The CDR3 spells CASSQDPYRASYGYTF. CDR3 coding DNA: TGTGCCAGCAGCCAAGATCCGTACAGGGCCTCCTATGGCTACACCTTC.